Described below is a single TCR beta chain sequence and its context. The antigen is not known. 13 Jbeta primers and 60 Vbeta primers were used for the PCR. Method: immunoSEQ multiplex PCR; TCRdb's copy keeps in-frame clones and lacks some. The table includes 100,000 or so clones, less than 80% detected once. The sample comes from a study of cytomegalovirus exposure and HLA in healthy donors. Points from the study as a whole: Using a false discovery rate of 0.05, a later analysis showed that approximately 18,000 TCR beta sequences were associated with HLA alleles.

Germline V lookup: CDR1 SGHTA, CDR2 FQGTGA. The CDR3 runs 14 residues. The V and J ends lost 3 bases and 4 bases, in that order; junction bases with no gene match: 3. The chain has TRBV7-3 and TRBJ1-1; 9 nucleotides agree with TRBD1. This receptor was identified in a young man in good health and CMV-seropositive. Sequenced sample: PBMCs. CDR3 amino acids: CASSFTGGITEAFF. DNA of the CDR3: TGTGCCAGCAGCTTTACAGGGGGCATCACTGAAGCTTTCTTT.